This is a list of T cell receptor beta chains from one sample in a study of T cell responses to AZD1222 COVID-19 vaccine. Libraries were prepared by immunoSEQ multiplex PCR; TCRdb keeps only in-frame clonotypes and omits some of them. The sample shows 200,000 or so clones, around 92% of them seen only once. The source was peripheral blood, collected on day 0 of AZD1222 vaccination. The receptors stem from an adult in good health. CDR3s include the opening cysteine and the closing phenylalanine or tryptophan. The D gene is left open where the match is weak. Rows may omit the clone size; those that give it use once, few, many or a size class.

D gene: .
clone size: .
V gene: TRBV3-1/TRBV3-2
J gene: TRBJ2-2
CDR3 DNA: TGTGCCAGCAGCCAAGGACTAGGGGACACCGGGGAGCTGTTTTTT
CDR3 protein: CASSQGLGDTGELFF

D gene: TRBD2
clone size: .
V gene: TRBV29-1
J gene: TRBJ2-2
CDR3 DNA: TGCAGCGTTGATAGCGGGAGAGGATTGTCGAACACCGGGGAGCTGTTTTTT
CDR3 protein: CSVDSGRGLSNTGELFF

D gene: .
clone size: .
V gene: TRBV11-2
J gene: TRBJ1-1
CDR3 DNA: TGTGCCAGCAGCTTAGGGGAGCAGTTTGAAGCTTTCTTT
CDR3 protein: CASSLGEQFEAFF

D gene: TRBD1
clone size: .
V gene: TRBV6-5
J gene: TRBJ1-5
CDR3 DNA: TGTGCCACCAGGACAGGGCTTAATCAGCCCCAGCATTTT
CDR3 protein: CATRTGLNQPQHF

D gene: .
clone size: .
V gene: TRBV9
J gene: TRBJ2-6
CDR3 DNA: TGTGCCAGCAGCGGCGACAGCTCTGGGGCCAACGTCCTGACTTTC
CDR3 protein: CASSGDSSGANVLTF

D gene: TRBD1
clone size: .
V gene: TRBV9
J gene: TRBJ1-3
CDR3 DNA: TGTGCCAGCAGCGTGACAGGGGAGTCTGGAAACACCATATATTTT
CDR3 protein: CASSVTGESGNTIYF

D gene: TRBD1
clone size: .
V gene: TRBV14
J gene: TRBJ1-1
CDR3 DNA: TGTGCCAGCAGCAGCCGACAGGGTCTGAACACTGAAGCTTTCTTT
CDR3 protein: CASSSRQGLNTEAFF

D gene: .
clone size: .
V gene: TRBV25-1
J gene: TRBJ1-4
CDR3 DNA: TGTGCCAGCAGTGAATATATTGTCGGGACGGGAACTAATGAAAAACTGTTTTTT
CDR3 protein: CASSEYIVGTGTNEKLFF

D gene: .
clone size: .
V gene: TRBV2
J gene: TRBJ2-7
CDR3 DNA: TGTGCCAGCAGCATAGAGGACGAGCAGTACTTC
CDR3 protein: CASSIEDEQYF

D gene: TRBD1
clone size: .
V gene: TRBV28
J gene: TRBJ2-7
CDR3 DNA: TGTGCCAGCAGTTTATCGGTGGCCGGGACAGGGCCCTACGAGCAGTACTTC
CDR3 protein: CASSLSVAGTGPYEQYF

D gene: .
clone size: .
V gene: TRBV21-1
J gene: TRBJ2-2
CDR3 DNA: TGTGCCAGCAGCAAAGCGGATAAGATTACGAACACCGGGGAGCTGTTTTTT
CDR3 protein: CASSKADKITNTGELFF

D gene: .
clone size: .
V gene: TRBV7-6
J gene: TRBJ2-5
CDR3 DNA: TGTGCCAGCAGCTTACTGGGGGAGACCCAGTACTTC
CDR3 protein: CASSLLGETQYF

D gene: TRBD1
clone size: .
V gene: TRBV10-3
J gene: TRBJ2-2
CDR3 DNA: TGTGCCATCAGTGCTGGGACAGGGAACCGGGAGCTGTTTTTT
CDR3 protein: CAISAGTGNRELFF

D gene: .
clone size: .
V gene: TRBV6-5
J gene: TRBJ2-7
CDR3 DNA: TGTGCCAGCAGAGGGGGTGGTTTGGACGAGCAGTACTTC
CDR3 protein: CASRGGGLDEQYF

D gene: TRBD1
clone size: .
V gene: TRBV11-1
J gene: TRBJ1-2
CDR3 DNA: TGTGCCAGCAGCCGGGACAGGAACTATGGCTACACCTTC
CDR3 protein: CASSRDRNYGYTF

D gene: .
clone size: .
V gene: TRBV19
J gene: TRBJ2-1
CDR3 DNA: TGTGCCAGTAGTATTACTAGCTCCTACAATGAGCAGTTCTTC
CDR3 protein: CASSITSSYNEQFF

D gene: .
clone size: once
V gene: TRBV5-1
J gene: TRBJ2-1
CDR3 DNA: TGCGCCAGCAGCCTAGGAGTTTTGGACAATGAGCAGTTCTTC
CDR3 protein: CASSLGVLDNEQFF

D gene: .
clone size: .
V gene: TRBV25-1
J gene: TRBJ2-2
CDR3 DNA: TGTGCCAGCAGTGAACGAGACCCAAGGCGTGCGAACACCGGGGAGCTGTTTTTT
CDR3 protein: CASSERDPRRANTGELFF

D gene: .
clone size: once
V gene: TRBV19
J gene: TRBJ1-2
CDR3 DNA: TGTGCCAGTAAACCGACAGCTAACTATGGCTACACCTTC
CDR3 protein: CASKPTANYGYTF

D gene: .
clone size: .
V gene: TRBV4-1
J gene: TRBJ2-1
CDR3 DNA: TGCGCCAGCAGCCAAGGGACACCTAACAATGAGCAGTTCTTC
CDR3 protein: CASSQGTPNNEQFF

D gene: .
clone size: .
V gene: TRBV11-1
J gene: TRBJ2-3
CDR3 DNA: TGTGCCAGCAGCTTGGACGGGCGCAAGGGCTCAGATACGCAGTATTTT
CDR3 protein: CASSLDGRKGSDTQYF

D gene: .
clone size: .
V gene: TRBV7-9
J gene: TRBJ2-7
CDR3 DNA: TGTGCCAGCAGCTTAGGTGGCAAGAGATACGAGCAGTACTTC
CDR3 protein: CASSLGGKRYEQYF

D gene: .
clone size: .
V gene: TRBV20-1
J gene: TRBJ2-3
CDR3 DNA: TGCAGTGCAGGCATGAATACGCAGTATTTT
CDR3 protein: CSAGMNTQYF

D gene: .
clone size: .
V gene: TRBV14
J gene: TRBJ1-4
CDR3 DNA: TGTGCCAGCAGCCTCATAGGCCCACTGTTTTTT
CDR3 protein: CASSLIGPLFF

D gene: .
clone size: .
V gene: TRBV28
J gene: TRBJ2-7
CDR3 DNA: TGTGCCAGCAGTTTATCGGGCGACGAGCAGTACTTC
CDR3 protein: CASSLSGDEQYF

D gene: .
clone size: .
V gene: TRBV7-3
J gene: TRBJ2-1
CDR3 DNA: TGTGCCAGCAGCTTAACAGGGGGAAGCTCCTACAATGAGCAGTTCTTC
CDR3 protein: CASSLTGGSSYNEQFF

D gene: TRBD2
clone size: .
V gene: TRBV11-2
J gene: TRBJ2-1
CDR3 DNA: TGTGCCAGCAGCTGGGCTAGCGGGAACAATGAGCAGTTCTTC
CDR3 protein: CASSWASGNNEQFF

D gene: TRBD1
clone size: .
V gene: TRBV25-1
J gene: TRBJ1-1
CDR3 DNA: TGTGCCAGCTCAGGGGGCCCAGGGCAAGCTTTCTTT
CDR3 protein: CASSGGPGQAFF

D gene: .
clone size: .
V gene: TRBV7-9
J gene: TRBJ1-6
CDR3 DNA: TGTGCCAGCAGCTTAGAAGGCCCAAATAATTCACCCCTCCACTTT
CDR3 protein: CASSLEGPNNSPLHF

D gene: .
clone size: .
V gene: TRBV29-1
J gene: TRBJ2-3
CDR3 DNA: TGCAGCGCCAATATAGATACGCAGTATTTT
CDR3 protein: CSANIDTQYF

D gene: TRBD2
clone size: .
V gene: TRBV29-1
J gene: TRBJ2-1
CDR3 DNA: TGCAGCGTTGAAAGTGCGGGAGGGCCGTACAATGAGCAGTTCTTC
CDR3 protein: CSVESAGGPYNEQFF

D gene: .
clone size: .
V gene: TRBV19
J gene: TRBJ1-4
CDR3 DNA: TGTGCCAGTAGACACCTAGGAGGTGAAAAACTGTTTTTT
CDR3 protein: CASRHLGGEKLFF

D gene: .
clone size: once
V gene: TRBV5-4
J gene: TRBJ1-1
CDR3 DNA: TGTGCCAGCAGCCCAGGGTCAACTGAAGCTTTCTTT
CDR3 protein: CASSPGSTEAFF

D gene: TRBD2
clone size: .
V gene: TRBV4-1
J gene: TRBJ2-1
CDR3 DNA: TGCGCCAGCAGCCCGATGGGACTAGCAAAATACAATGAGCAGTTCTTC
CDR3 protein: CASSPMGLAKYNEQFF

D gene: .
clone size: once
V gene: TRBV9
J gene: TRBJ2-3
CDR3 DNA: TGTGCCAGCAGCGTAAACGGGGGTGGTAGCACAGATACGCAGTATTTT
CDR3 protein: CASSVNGGGSTDTQYF